A single sample gave rise to the 32 T cell receptor beta chains below, sequenced in a study of blood T cells in healthy people across ages. The use of a sample-barcoded 5' primer and a J-beta primer mix characterized a second PCR of 7 to 11 cycles. MiXCR, applied by TCRdb to the 5' RACE reads, yields one record per CDR3 protein. The sample contains 2 million or so distinct CDR3 sequences, just under 50% of which appear only once. Sequences were obtained from blood. These receptors were taken from a woman between 40 and 50 years old in good health.

This clonotype was found a few times. The V gene is TRBV6-5, the J gene TRBJ2-1; no firm D call. Germline CDR1 MNHEY, CDR2 SVGAGI. The CDR3 totals 14 residues. The V and J ends lost 8 bases and 1 base respectively, with 12 bases between them. Here the CDR3 reads CASRDEGSYNEQFF. CDR3 DNA sequence: TGTGCCAGCCGCGACGAAGGGTCCTACAATGAGCAGTTCTTC.

With respect to this clonotype: The conserved final phenylalanine or tryptophan is absent from the CDR3, which likely points to a read error. This sequence joins TRBV6-1 and TRBJ2-6; TRBD1 is a possible D gene (6 bases). In germline, CDR1 is MNHNS, CDR2 SASEGT. V lost 7 bases, J lost 1 base, and 14 bases lay in between. The length of the CDR3 is 16 residues. The CDR3 DNA reads as TGTGCCAGCATGTGGGGACAAACTTCTGGGGCCAACGTCCTGACTATC. It codes for CASMWGQTSGANVLTI.

This clonotype has just a few counts. The chain joins TRBV11-2 to TRBJ2-5; TRBD1 is a possible D gene (6 bases). This CDR3 region has 18 residues. CDR1 SGHAT and CDR2 FQNNGV come from the germline V gene. V was cut by 2 bases and J by 1 base, with 20 bases left in between. CDR3 in DNA: TGTGCCAGCAGCTTACCCTGGGGCACAGGGAATTTCCAAGAGACCCAGTACTTC. Its protein product is CASSLPWGTGNFQETQYF.

This chain uses TRBV7-9 with TRBJ2-5; D is unresolved. The J call may not be correct, given that the DNA end is closer to TRBJ2-7. The CDR3 length is 13 residues. Germline-derived CDR1 and CDR2 are SEHNR and FQNEAQ (reference sequence). The CDR3 sequence: CASSSGIAYEQYF. The CDR3 bases are TGTGCCAGCAGCTCTGGGATAGCATACGAGCAGTACTTC.

This clonotype appeared a few times. The V and J genes are TRBV20-1 and TRBJ1-6, with D tentatively TRBD1 (5 bases). This CDR3 has 12 residues. Germline values: CDR1 DFQATT, CDR2 SNEGSKA (reference sequence). Deletions cut 1 base from V and 9 bases from J, with 7 bases between. The CDR3 nucleotides read TGCAGTGCTAGAGGCGGGGGTTCACCCCTCCACTTT. Encoded protein: CSARGGGSPLHF.

The J gene is TRBJ1-6, the V gene TRBV6-1, with D possibly matching TRBD1 (5 bases). The CDR3 has 18 residues. CDR1 and CDR2 (germline): MNHNS, SASEGT. V dropped 1 base and J dropped 18 bases, with 31 bases sitting between them. The CDR3 nucleotides are TGTGCCAGCAGTGAAGGCCTGGGGCCGGCGTTCTTTTATTCACTCCCCCACTTT. This gives the protein CASSEGLGPAFFYSLPHF.

Points on this clonotype: At one end the junction does not follow the germline gene, possibly because of a read error. The chain is built from TRBV7-2 and TRBJ2-7, with D possibly matching TRBD2 (5 bases). Germline CDR1 is SGHTA and CDR2 is FQGNSA. The CDR3 runs to 15 residues. The CDR3 protein is CASGLEGFGTYEQYF. In DNA, the CDR3 is TGTGCCAGCGGCTTAGAGGGCTTTGGGACCTACGAGCAGTACTTC.

The V and J genes are TRBV6-6 and TRBJ2-1; 7 nucleotides agree with TRBD2. Trimming removed 3 bases from V and 5 bases from J; junction bases left unmatched: 1. CDR1 is MNHNY and CDR2 is SVGAGI in the germline V gene (reference sequence). The CDR3 length is 13 residues. This CDR3 reads CASSYAGDNEQFF. The CDR3, as DNA: TGTGCCAGCAGTTATGCGGGGGACAATGAGCAGTTCTTC.

This clonotype was observed a handful of times. The chain is built from TRBV20-1 and TRBJ2-1; 9 bases agree with TRBD2. V gave up 3 bases and J gave up 3 bases; unmatched junction bases: 6. The CDR3 is made up of 15 amino acids. The germline V gene has CDR1 DFQATT and CDR2 SNEGSKA (reference sequence). CDR3 nucleotide sequence: TGCAGTGCTAGTAATCCAGCGGGGGGCTACAATGAGCAGTTCTTC. As protein: CSASNPAGGYNEQFF.

Only a few counts were recorded for this clonotype. The chain carries TRBV7-2 and TRBJ2-5, with D possibly TRBD1 on 6 matching bases. The germline CDR1 and CDR2 sequences are SGHTA and FQGNSA. V was cut by 4 bases and J by 5 bases, with 14 bases left in between. CDR3 size: 14 residues. CDR3 DNA sequence: TGTGCCAGCAGCTCCTGGACAGCTCGGGAGACCCAGTACTTC. Translated, it gives CASSSWTARETQYF.

The sample holds a few counts of this clonotype. The chain is built from TRBV20-1 and TRBJ1-2, with D unclear. There are 12 residues in the CDR3. Trimming left V 6 bases short and J 1 base short, with 9 bases between. The germline CDR1 and CDR2 sequences are DFQATT and SNEGSKA (reference sequence). CDR3 amino acids: CSAPSLNYGYTF. CDR3 in DNA: TGCAGTGCCCCGTCCCTTAACTATGGCTACACCTTC.

The sample holds a few counts of this clonotype. The gene calls are TRBV20-1 and TRBJ2-3; TRBD2 aligns across 8 bases. This CDR3 region has 15 residues. Germline values: CDR1 DFQATT, CDR2 SNEGSKA (reference sequence). The V segment lost 3 bases and the J segment 4 bases; nucleotides outside the gene matches: 9. The CDR3 sequence is CSASLRTSQADTQYF. The DNA for the CDR3 is TGCAGTGCTAGTCTTCGGACTAGCCAAGCAGATACGCAGTATTTT.

The chain couples TRBV4-3 to TRBJ2-1; D call uncertain. The V end lost 4 bases, the J end lost 9 bases, and 16 bases lay between the germline ends. The germline V gene has CDR1 LGHNA and CDR2 YSLEER. The CDR3 is 14 residues long. DNA for the CDR3: TGCGCCAGCAGCCCGGGCCTAAGTAGCAGTGAGCAGTTCTTC. Its translation is CASSPGLSSSEQFF.

The chain links TRBV20-1 to TRBJ2-5, with D perhaps TRBD1 or TRBD2 (5 bases each). Judging by the DNA end, TRBJ2-7 fits better; the J call may be wrong. CDR3 size: 15 residues. Germline V gene data show CDR1 as DFQATT and CDR2 as SNEGSKA (reference sequence). CDR3 loop: CSARAPSKNPYEQYF. The CDR3 bases are TGCAGTGCCAGGGCGCCTAGCAAAAATCCCTACGAGCAGTACTTC.

The rearrangement joins TRBV20-1 to TRBJ1-2; possibly TRBD1 for D (6 bases). The germline CDR1 and CDR2 sequences are DFQATT and SNEGSKA (reference sequence). The V and J ends lost 5 bases and 4 bases respectively, with 20 bases between them. This CDR3 spans 15 amino acids. The CDR3 region has the DNA TGCAGTGCTGCCTGGCGACAGGAGGTGGGCTATGGCTACACCTTC. Amino acid sequence: CSAAWRQEVGYGYTF.

The rearrangement links TRBV7-8 to TRBJ2-3; possible D gene TRBD1, 6 bases. The CDR3 is 13 amino acids. The germline V and J ends were trimmed by 5 bases and 6 bases, with 12 bases remaining between them. Germline V CDR1 and CDR2: SGHVS, FQNEAQ. The CDR3 here is CASSPYRDDTQYF. CDR3 sequence (DNA): TGTGCCAGCAGCCCGTACAGGGATGATACGCAGTATTTT. Full variable domain (rest looked up from reference TRBV7-8 and TRBJ2-3): GAGVSQSPRYKVAKRGQDVALRCDPISGHVSLFWYQQALGQGPEFLTYFQNEAQLDKSGLPSDRFFAERPEGSVSTLKIQRTQQEDSAVYLCASSPYRDDTQYFGPGTRLTVL.

The V gene is TRBV5-1, the J gene TRBJ2-7; D may correspond to TRBD1 or TRBD2 (5 bases each). V dropped 7 bases and J dropped 1 base, with 18 bases sitting between them. Germline CDR1 reads SGHRS; CDR2 reads YFSETQ. This CDR3 has 15 amino acids. CDR3 region: CASSGAGTESYEQYF. CDR3 DNA sequence: TGCGCCAGCTCCGGTGCCGGGACGGAGTCCTACGAGCAGTACTTC.

This clonotype was detected only a few times. This chain connects TRBV6-2 or TRBV6-3 to TRBJ2-3; possible D gene TRBD1, 5 bases. The CDR3 consists of 12 residues. CDR1 and CDR2 from the germline V gene are MNHEY and SVGEGT. The V gene lost 6 bases and the J gene lost 7 bases, with 11 bases spanning the gap. CDR3 sequence: CASSFDSYTQYF. The DNA for the CDR3 is TGTGCCAGCAGCTTCGACAGTTATACGCAGTATTTT.

This clonotype was detected only a few times. V and J are TRBV5-1 and TRBJ1-1, with D uncertain. This CDR3 is 14 amino acids long. The germline CDR1 and CDR2 sequences are SGHRS and YFSETQ. Trimming shortened V by 1 base and J by 1 base, and 8 bases separated the two germline ends. DNA for the CDR3: TGCGCCAGCAGCTTGATAGGAGGGAACACTGAAGCTTTCTTT. It translates to CASSLIGGNTEAFF.

Here the CDR3 reads CSAGVQRFNQPQHF. In nucleotides, the CDR3 is TGCAGTGCGGGAGTACAGCGATTCAATCAGCCCCAGCATTTT. V and J are TRBV20-1 and TRBJ1-5; the D is unclear. V was clipped by 6 bases and J by 3 bases, with 15 bases between them. This CDR3 is built from 14 residues. Per the germline V gene, CDR1 is DFQATT and CDR2 is SNEGSKA (reference sequence).

The V gene is TRBV6-5, the J gene TRBJ1-2; D might be TRBD1 (5 bases). Per the germline V gene, CDR1 is MNHEY and CDR2 is SVGAGI. The CDR3 extends over 15 amino acids. V was clipped by 2 bases and J by 4 bases, with 14 bases between them. CDR3 region: CASSYARGRSYGYTF. The CDR3 DNA is TGTGCCAGCAGTTACGCAAGGGGACGATCCTATGGCTACACCTTC.

The rearrangement joins TRBV7-2 to TRBJ2-3, with 10 bases identical to TRBD2. After removal of 2 bases from V and 2 bases from J, the junction contained 4 bases not matched to a gene. The CDR3 is 16 amino acids. Germline values: CDR1 SGHTA, CDR2 FQGNSA. The CDR3 nucleotides read TGTGCCAGCAGCTTAAAAGCGGGGGGGGTCACAGATACGCAGTATTTT. It is translated as CASSLKAGGVTDTQYF.

The chain has TRBV20-1 and TRBJ2-3; 9 nucleotides match TRBD2. The CDR3 length is 15 residues. Trimming removed 6 bases from V and 4 bases from J; junction bases left unmatched: 11. Per the germline V gene, CDR1 is DFQATT and CDR2 is SNEGSKA (reference sequence). CDR3 sequence: CSARRRGGAADTQYF. For the CDR3, the DNA is TGCAGTGCCCGCCGGCGCGGGGGGGCGGCAGATACGCAGTATTTT.

V gene TRBV4-3 combines with J gene TRBJ2-5; either TRBD1 or TRBD2 may fit D (5 bases each). The DNA end is a closer match to TRBJ2-7, so the J assignment may be wrong. The CDR3 has 17 residues. Germline V CDR1 and CDR2: LGHNA, YSLEER. This chain's CDR3 is CASSQAALPGTNYEQYF. DNA for the CDR3: TGCGCCAGCAGCCAAGCGGCCCTCCCCGGGACGAACTACGAGCAGTACTTC.

The chain uses TRBV5-5 and TRBJ1-5; D unclear. The V gene's germline CDR1 is SGHKS and CDR2 YYEKEE (reference sequence). The CDR3 runs 17 residues. V was shortened by 0 bases and J by 4 bases, with 17 bases between the two germline ends. DNA of the CDR3: TGTGCCAGCAGCTTGGGTGGTAGGGAAACCCCTAATCAGCCCCAGCATTTT. This sequence encodes CASSLGGRETPNQPQHF.

This clonotype was counted between two and nine times. This sequence joins TRBV24-1 and TRBJ2-5; TRBD1 matches at 8 bases. Per the germline V gene, CDR1 is KGHDR and CDR2 is SFDVKD. Trimming cost V 5 bases and J 5 bases; bases outside gene matches: 9. The CDR3 loop spans 15 amino acids. The CDR3 sequence: CATSAFGQGYETQYF. CDR3 nucleotides: TGTGCCACCAGTGCTTTCGGACAGGGCTACGAGACCCAGTACTTC.

In regard to this clonotype: A much larger clone differs from this one at a single base, so this may be a read error. The chain uses TRBV7-9 and TRBJ2-5, with 9 bases identical to TRBD2. CDR1 and CDR2 (germline): SEHNR, FQNEAQ (reference sequence). J lost 1 base, V lost 7 bases, and 13 bases had no gene match. The CDR3 has 17 amino acids. CDR3 residues: CASTTPGTSRAQETQYF. CDR3 bases: TGTGCCAGCACAACGCCAGGGACTAGCAGGGCCCAAGAGACCCAGTACTTC.

The chain has TRBV27 and TRBJ2-7; D remains ambiguous. Germline V CDR1 and CDR2: MNHEY, SMNVEV (reference sequence). The ends were cut back, 7 bases at V and 9 bases at J, with 19 bases in the middle. CDR3 size: 13 residues. The CDR3 DNA is TGTGCCAGCACCAATCTACCTGGGAAGTGGCAGTACTTC. As protein: CASTNLPGKWQYF.

The chain links TRBV24-1 to TRBJ2-5, with 10 positions matching TRBD1. Losses at the gene ends were 4 bases for V and 11 bases for J; bases not matched to a gene: 12. This CDR3 spans 15 amino acids. CDR1 and CDR2 from the germline V gene are KGHDR and SFDVKD. CDR3 region: CATSETGGSYNEQYF. The CDR3 bases are TGTGCCACCAGTGAGACAGGGGGCTCCTACAATGAGCAGTACTTC.

This clonotype showed up many times. The chain joins TRBV4-3 to TRBJ1-2; unclear D gene. This CDR3 comprises 15 residues. The ends were cut back, 4 bases at V and 4 bases at J, with 16 bases in the middle. Germline CDR1 and CDR2: LGHNA and YSLEER. CDR3 sequence reads: CASSLIDTEFYGYTF. CDR3 nucleotides: TGCGCCAGCAGCCTTATAGACACCGAATTCTATGGCTACACCTTC.

J is TRBJ1-2 and V is TRBV25-1; the D is unclear. Germline values: CDR1 MGHDK, CDR2 SYGVNS. The CDR3 extends over 12 amino acids. Trimming took 4 bases from V and 4 from J, leaving 7 bases between them. The CDR3: CASSAGPYGYTF. The CDR3 nucleotides are TGTGCCAGCAGTGCCGGCCCCTATGGCTACACCTTC.

The J gene is TRBJ2-4, the V gene TRBV15, with D possibly matching TRBD2 (5 bases). This CDR3 has 16 amino acids. V shed 0 bases and J shed 1 base, with 10 bases lying between them. Looked up from germline, CDR1 is LNHNV and CDR2 is YYDKDF (reference sequence). CDR3 region: CATSRDPERAKNIQYF. The CDR3 nucleotides read TGTGCCACCAGCAGAGATCCGGAGCGGGCCAAAAACATTCAGTACTTC. Full variable domain (rest looked up from reference TRBV15 and TRBJ2-4): DAMVIQNPRYQVTQFGKPVTLSCSQTLNHNVMYWYQQKSSQAPKLLFHYYDKDFNNEADTPDNFQSRRPNTSFCFLDIRSPGLGDTAMYLCATSRDPERAKNIQYFGAGTRLSVL.